The clone carrying this TCR beta chain was observed at least ten times. CDR1 and CDR2 (germline): SGDLS, YYNGEE. The CDR3 contains 15 residues. Trimming took 0 bases from V and 4 from J; bases not matched to a gene: 4. Preparation of the TCRbeta library was carried out with unique molecular identifiers. TCRdb ran MiXCR on the PCR reads and lists one entry per CDR3 protein. The sample contains around 400,000 distinct CDR3 sequences, around 9.9% of which appear only once. The sample is drawn from a study of T-cell reconstitution after alpha-beta-depleted transplantation in children. The sample was PBMCs from the stem cell graft donor, taken from the stem cell graft. The chain couples TRBV9 to TRBJ2-1, with 7 positions matching TRBD2. The clonotype was recovered from a human donor who donated a stem cell graft to a child with acute myeloid leukemia. CDR3 amino acids: CASSVAGGEYNEQFF. The CDR3 coding sequence is TGTGCCAGCAGCGTAGCTGGGGGGGAGTACAATGAGCAGTTCTTC. The full variable domain, in which reference TRBV9 and TRBJ2-1 provide the parts outside the CDR3, is DSGVTQTPKHLITATGQRVTLRCSPRSGDLSVYWYQQSLDQGLQFLIQYYNGEERAKGNILERFSAQQFPDLHSELNLSSLELGDSALYFCASSVAGGEYNEQFFGPGTRLTVL.